These T cell receptor beta chains were read from a single sample in a study of T cell responses to AZD1222 COVID-19 vaccine. Sequenced by immunoSEQ multiplex PCR; TCRdb stores in-frame clones only, minus some. The top ten clones hold about 9.9% of a sample with some 84,000 clones, approximately 90% of them seen once. This material consisted of peripheral blood, taken 28 days after the second AZD1222 dose. The source of these receptors is an adult who received the AZD1222 COVID-19 vaccine. The CDR3 runs from the conserved cysteine through the conserved F or W. The D gene is left open where the match is weak.

-,TRBJ1-4,TRBV3-1/TRBV3-2,CASSPEGQGGEKLFF
-,TRBJ1-6,TRBV14,CASSLSGFSPLHF
-,TRBJ1-3,TRBV18,CASSGQGATGNTIYF
TRBD1,TRBJ1-4,TRBV6-5,CASSSHTGEGGLF
-,TRBJ1-3,TRBV13,CASSFSGRGSGNTIYF
-,TRBJ2-7,TRBV18,CASSPPGGELRGGQYF
-,TRBJ1-1,TRBV12-5,CASGTDSRHTEAFF
TRBD2,TRBJ2-5,TRBV2,CASEGGAGETQYF
-,TRBJ1-1,TRBV28,CASRYPGSLGTEAFF
-,TRBJ1-5,TRBV5-6,CASSSPPRDGYQPQHF
-,TRBJ1-5,TRBV6-1,CASSDYWGGSNQPQHF
TRBD1,TRBJ2-3,TRBV7-2,CASSEGQTNTDTQYF
-,TRBJ2-1,TRBV7-7,CASSRDFDDYNEQFF
-,TRBJ2-1,TRBV29-1,CSAQTGRTEQFF
TRBD1,TRBJ2-1,TRBV28,CASSRSGTGYNEQFF
-,TRBJ1-3,TRBV7-8,CASSLAVSGSSGNTIYF
-,TRBJ1-5,TRBV27,CASSLARGNQPQHF
TRBD1,TRBJ1-6,TRBV7-2,CASIGPGQSNSPLHF
TRBD2,TRBJ2-3,TRBV19,CASSPRTSGLTDTQYF
-,TRBJ2-4,TRBV9,CASSIIDKEGMGNIQYF
-,TRBJ1-2,TRBV18,CASSPDRNYGYTF
TRBD1,TRBJ1-5,TRBV6-5,CASRTQGANQPQHF
-,TRBJ2-7,TRBV6-2/TRBV6-3,CASSYSGGGFYEQYF
-,TRBJ1-5,TRBV9,CASSVESLWHQPQHF
-,TRBJ1-3,TRBV6-5,CASSYSHVAGNTIYF
-,TRBJ2-5,TRBV5-1,CASSSGTYQETQYF
TRBD2,TRBJ2-2,TRBV10-3,CAIRPSGGDSTGELFF
-,TRBJ2-7,TRBV30,CAWSWGHEQYF
TRBD2,TRBJ2-1,TRBV27,CASSFYNPGLAVRNEQFF